This T cell receptor beta chain stems from a study of response to subunit inactivated influenza vaccine. Study-level points and caveats: The authors proposed limited new T cell recruitment per seasonal influenza vaccination.

Using its own MiXCR run on the RT-PCR reads, TCRdb lists one record per CDR3 protein. The table includes almost 600,000 distinct CDR3 sequences, roughly 15% detected once. The CDR3 spans 16 residues. V gave up 4 bases and J gave up 5 bases; unmatched junction bases: 7. The germline CDR1 and CDR2 sequences are SGDLS and YYNGEE. Remarks on this clonotype: The antigen is not known.

This sequence was found in a man aged 45-60 years who received an inactivated influenza vaccine. Sample: PBMCs from blood, taken roughly 13 days after vaccination. The genes are TRBV9 and TRBJ2-3; 13 bases match TRBD2. The CDR3 region is CASSPWTSGRRDTQYF. The CDR3 bases are TGTGCCAGCAGCCCATGGACTAGCGGGAGAAGAGATACGCAGTATTTT.